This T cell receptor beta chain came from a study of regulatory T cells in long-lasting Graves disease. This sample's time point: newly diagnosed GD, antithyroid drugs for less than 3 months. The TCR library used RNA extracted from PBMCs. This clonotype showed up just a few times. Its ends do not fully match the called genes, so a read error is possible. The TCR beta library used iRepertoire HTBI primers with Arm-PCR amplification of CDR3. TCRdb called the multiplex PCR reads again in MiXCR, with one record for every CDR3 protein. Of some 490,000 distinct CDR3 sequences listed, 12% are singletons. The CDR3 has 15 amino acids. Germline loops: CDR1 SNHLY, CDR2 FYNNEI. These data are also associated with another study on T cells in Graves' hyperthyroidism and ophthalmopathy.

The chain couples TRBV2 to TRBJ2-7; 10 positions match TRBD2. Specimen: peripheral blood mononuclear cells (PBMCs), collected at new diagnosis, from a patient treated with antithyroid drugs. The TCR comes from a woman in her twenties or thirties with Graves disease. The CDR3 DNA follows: TGTGCCAGCAGTAAAGCGGGAGGGCCGGGCTACGAGCAGTACTTC. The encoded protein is CASSKAGGPGYEQYF. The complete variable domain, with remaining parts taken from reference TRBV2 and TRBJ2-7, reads EPEVTQTPSHQVTQMGQEVILRCVPISNHLYFYWYRQILGQKVEFLVSFYNNEISEKSEIFDDQFSVERPDGSNFTLKIRSTKLEDSAMYFCASSKAGGPGYEQYFGPGTRLTVT.